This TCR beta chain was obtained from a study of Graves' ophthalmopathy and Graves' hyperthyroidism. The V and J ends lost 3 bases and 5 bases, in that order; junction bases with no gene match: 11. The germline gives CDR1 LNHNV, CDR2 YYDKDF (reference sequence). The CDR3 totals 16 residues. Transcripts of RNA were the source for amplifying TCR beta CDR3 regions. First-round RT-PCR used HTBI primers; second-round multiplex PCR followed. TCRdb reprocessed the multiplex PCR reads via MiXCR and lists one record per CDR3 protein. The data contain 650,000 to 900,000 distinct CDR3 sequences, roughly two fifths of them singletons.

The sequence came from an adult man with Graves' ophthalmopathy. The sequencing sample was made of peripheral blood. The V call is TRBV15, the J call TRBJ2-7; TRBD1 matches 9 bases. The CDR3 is CATSRGQGLPPDEQYF. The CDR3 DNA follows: TGTGCCACCAGCAGGGGACAGGGACTCCCGCCCGACGAGCAGTACTTC.